This record looks at one T cell receptor beta chain sequence and its context. No antigen is known for it. This sample was included in a study of cytomegalovirus exposure and HLA in healthy donors. Turning to the study itself: Of several hundred genotyped donors, 80% to 85% grouped in the Caucasian-associated ancestry cluster. General study points: Solely CMV serostatus was available to characterize immune exposure. Researchers reported in a later analysis that a missense DCLRE1C variant was tied to TCR beta V- and J-gene trimming.

The primer mix had 60 Vbeta and 13 Jbeta primers. Sequencing used immunoSEQ multiplex PCR; TCRdb keeps in-frame clones, though not all of them. The data show some 150,000 clones, around 60% seen once. This CDR3 contains 17 residues. With V trimmed by 8 bases and J by 7 bases, 16 bases remained unmatched. Germline assignment: CDR1 LNHNV and CDR2 YYDKDF (reference sequence). Sequencing was performed on PBMCs. The rearrangement links TRBV15 to TRBJ1-4; 10 positions match TRBD1. The TCR originated in a woman aged 55-69 years in good health and CMV-seropositive. Here the CDR3 reads CATRRGGQGLRGEKLFF. The CDR3 bases are TGTGCCACCCGCCGGGGGGGACAGGGGCTCCGCGGTGAAAAACTGTTTTTT.